This T cell receptor beta chain was recorded in a study of cytomegalovirus exposure and HLA in healthy donors. Points from the study as a whole: TCR association rates varied by HLA locus in a later analysis, with DRB1 highest and HLA-C lowest. An analysis done earlier found most TCR beta V segments productive about 87% or about 30% of the time.

This clone was found a few times. Its antigen is unidentified. In the PCR, 60 Vbeta and 13 Jbeta primers were used. Only in-frame clones appear in the TCRdb table, and some are missing; sequencing was by immunoSEQ multiplex PCR. Here the sample spans under 200,000 clones, 68% being singletons. Looked up from germline, CDR1 is MNHNY and CDR2 is SVGAGI (reference sequence). V was shortened by 4 bases and J by 6 bases, with 17 bases between the two germline ends. The length of the CDR3 is 15 residues. V gene TRBV6-6 combines with J gene TRBJ2-3, with TRBD1 as a possible D gene (5 bases). The source of this sequence is a woman in her thirties or forties in good health and CMV-seropositive. The sample comprised PBMCs. The CDR3 DNA reads as TGTGCCAGCAGTTCCGCAGGGAAGCCCCTGGATACGCAGTATTTT. Translation gives CASSSAGKPLDTQYF.